This entry lists 9 T cell receptor beta chains sequenced from one sample in a study of radiotherapy plus CTLA-4 blockade in lung cancer. Produced via immunoSEQ multiplex PCR; TCRdb's table is partial and in-frame only. Of 43,000 or so clones in the sample, 73% were seen once. Sequenced here: peripheral blood, sampled from a patient treated with radiotherapy plus ipilimumab. The origin of the receptors is a human donor with non-small cell lung cancer who had a complete response to radiotherapy plus ipilimumab.

The table lists this clone with a count of one. The chain has TRBV28 and TRBJ1-3; no clear D gene. CDR3 length: 15 amino acids. V lost 5 bases, J lost 3 bases, and 14 bases lay in between. Per germline, CDR1 MDHEN and CDR2 SYDVKM. The CDR3 loop reads CASSPGFSGGNTIYF. The CDR3 DNA follows: TGTGCCAGCAGTCCAGGATTCTCAGGTGGAAACACCATATATTTT.

This chain joins TRBV7-8 and TRBJ1-1; unclear D gene. Trimming took 4 bases from V and 0 from J, leaving 9 bases between them. Germline V gives CDR1 SGHVS, CDR2 FQNEAQ. The CDR3 runs 14 residues. CDR3 nucleotides: TGTGCCAGCAGCTCCCGCGGCCTGAACACTGAAGCTTTCTTT. Translation: CASSSRGLNTEAFF.

This clone was counted a few times. This rearrangement joins TRBV7-2 to TRBJ1-1; D call uncertain. V shed 1 base and J shed 0 bases, with 9 bases lying between them. CDR3 length equals 15 residues. Per the germline V gene, CDR1 is SGHTA and CDR2 is FQGNSA. CDR3 protein: CASSLDGQLNTEAFF. The CDR3 nucleotides are TGTGCCAGCAGCTTAGATGGGCAGCTGAACACTGAAGCTTTCTTT.

The CDR3 loop reads CASSPGQGYYEQYF. CDR3 bases: TGTGCCAGCAGTCCGGGACAGGGCTACTACGAGCAGTACTTC. The chain joins TRBV5-5 to TRBJ2-7; 9 bases line up with TRBD1. The CDR3 extends over 14 amino acids. Germline assignment: CDR1 SGHKS and CDR2 YYEKEE (reference sequence). Trimming took 5 bases from V and 3 from J; bases not matched to a gene: 6.

This clone was seen only a few times. The genes are TRBV7-9 and TRBJ2-2; 9 bases map to TRBD1. The CDR3 sequence is 16 residues long. Germline CDR1 reads SEHNR; CDR2 reads FQNEAQ (reference sequence). V gave up 3 bases and J gave up 5 bases; unmatched junction bases: 7. The CDR3 DNA follows: TGTGCCAGCAGCTTCCCACGACAGGGGGAAACCGGGGAGCTGTTTTTT. The encoded protein is CASSFPRQGETGELFF.

The V gene is TRBV18, the J gene TRBJ1-2; 9 bases match TRBD1. Per the germline V gene, CDR1 is KGHSH and CDR2 is LQKENI. Trimming at V came to 2 bases and at J to 8 bases, leaving 9 bases not matched to a gene. The CDR3 sequence is 15 residues long. CDR3 DNA: TGTGCCAGCTCACCATCACGGGACAGGGTATCCGGCTACACCTTC. It is translated as CASSPSRDRVSGYTF.

The V gene is TRBV7-3, the J gene TRBJ2-2; D is undetermined. Trimming took 2 bases from V and 0 from J, leaving 4 bases between them. This CDR3 is 14 amino acids long. Germline CDR1 and CDR2: SGHTA and FQGTGA. CDR3 nucleotides: TGTGCCAGCAGCTTAGTAGCGAACACCGGGGAGCTGTTTTTT. This sequence encodes CASSLVANTGELFF.

The chain employs TRBV6-5 and TRBJ1-2, with TRBD1 matching over 8 bases. Germline V gene sequence: CDR1 MNHEY, CDR2 SVGAGI. The CDR3 has 12 amino acids. With V trimmed by 8 bases and J by 4 bases, 3 bases remained unmatched. The DNA of the CDR3 is TGTGCCAGCGGACAGGGTAGCTATGGCTACACCTTC. Translation gives CASGQGSYGYTF.

This clone was observed a handful of times. The rearrangement uses TRBV18 and TRBJ2-2; D uncertain. Per germline, CDR1 KGHSH and CDR2 LQKENI. The germline V and J ends were trimmed by 3 bases and 2 bases, with 7 bases remaining between them. The CDR3 contains 14 residues. CDR3 sequence (DNA): TGTGCCAGCTCACCCAGTCCCAACACCGGGGAGCTGTTTTTT. Its protein product is CASSPSPNTGELFF.